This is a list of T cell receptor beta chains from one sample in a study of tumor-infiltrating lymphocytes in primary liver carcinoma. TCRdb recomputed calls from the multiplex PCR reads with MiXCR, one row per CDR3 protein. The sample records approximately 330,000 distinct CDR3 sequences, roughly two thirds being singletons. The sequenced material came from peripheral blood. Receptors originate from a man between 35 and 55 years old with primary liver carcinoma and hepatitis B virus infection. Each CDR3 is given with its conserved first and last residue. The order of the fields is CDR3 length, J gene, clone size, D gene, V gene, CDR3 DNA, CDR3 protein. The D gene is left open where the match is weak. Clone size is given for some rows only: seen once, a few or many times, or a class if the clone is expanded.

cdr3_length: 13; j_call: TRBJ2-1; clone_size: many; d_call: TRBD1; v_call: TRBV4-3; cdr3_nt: TGCGCCAGCAGCCCCACAGGACAGGTGGGGCAGTTCTTC; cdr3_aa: CASSPTGQVGQFF
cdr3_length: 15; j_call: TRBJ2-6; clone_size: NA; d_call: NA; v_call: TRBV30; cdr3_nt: TGTGCCTGGAGAGCAGGTTACTCTGGGGCCAACTTCCTGACTTTC; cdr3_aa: CAWRAGYSGANFLTF
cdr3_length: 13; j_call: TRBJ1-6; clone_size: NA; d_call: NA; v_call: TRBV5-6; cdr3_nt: TGTGCCAGCAGCCACGAAACCAGCGGACCCCTCCACTTT; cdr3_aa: CASSHETSGPLHF
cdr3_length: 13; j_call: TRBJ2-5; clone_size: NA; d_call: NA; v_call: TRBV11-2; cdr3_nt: TGTGCCGGCAGCTTAGATACCCGCGGGGCCCAGTACTTC; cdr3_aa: CAGSLDTRGAQYF
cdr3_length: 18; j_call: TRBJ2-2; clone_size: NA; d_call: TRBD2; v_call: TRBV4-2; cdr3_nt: TGTGCCAGCAGCCAAGATCAACTAGCGGGAGAGTACACCGGGGAGCTGTTTTTT; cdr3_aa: CASSQDQLAGEYTGELFF
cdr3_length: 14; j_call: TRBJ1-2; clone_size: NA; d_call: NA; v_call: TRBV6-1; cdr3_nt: TGTGCCAGCAGCGGGGACGGGAGTAACTATGGCTACACCTTC; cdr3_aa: CASSGDGSNYGYTF
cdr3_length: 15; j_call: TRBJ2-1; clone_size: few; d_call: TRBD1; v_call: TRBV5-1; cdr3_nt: TGCGCCAGCAGCGGAGGGACAGGGAGCGACAATGAGCAGTTCTTC; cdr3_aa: CASSGGTGSDNEQFF
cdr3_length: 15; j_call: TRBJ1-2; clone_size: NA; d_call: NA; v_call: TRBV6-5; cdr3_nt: TGTGTCAGCAGTTACTCGATACAGGGATATGATGGCTACACCTTT; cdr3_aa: CVSSYSIQGYDGYTF
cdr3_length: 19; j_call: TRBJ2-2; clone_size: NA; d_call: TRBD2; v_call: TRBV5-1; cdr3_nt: TGCGCCAGCAGATTGGAAGGCACGACTAGCGGGTCTCGGACCGGGGAGCTGCTTTTT; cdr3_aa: CASRLEGTTSGSRTGELLF
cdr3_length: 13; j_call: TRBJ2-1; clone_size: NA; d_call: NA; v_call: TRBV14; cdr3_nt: TGTGCCAGCAGCCAAGCGGTTAGCGGCACAGTATTCTTC; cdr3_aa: CASSQAVSGTVFF
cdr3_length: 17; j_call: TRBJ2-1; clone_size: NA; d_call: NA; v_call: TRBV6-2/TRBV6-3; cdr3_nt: TGTGCCAGCAGTTACGCCGAGACTGGTGGCTCCTACAATGAGCAGTTCTTC; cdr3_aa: CASSYAETGGSYNEQFF
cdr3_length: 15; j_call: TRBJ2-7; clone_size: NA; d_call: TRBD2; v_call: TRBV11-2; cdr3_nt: TGTGCCAGTCCGAAAGGGGCTAGCGGGAGTTACGAGCAGTACTTC; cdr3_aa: CASPKGASGSYEQYF
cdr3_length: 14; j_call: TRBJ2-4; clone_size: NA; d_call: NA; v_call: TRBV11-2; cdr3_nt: TGTGCCAGCAGCTCCATACTAGCTAAAAACATTCATTACTTC; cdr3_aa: CASSSILAKNIHYF
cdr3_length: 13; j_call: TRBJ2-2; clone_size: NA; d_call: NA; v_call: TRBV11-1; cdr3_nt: TGTGCCTGCAGTTTAGTACGTTTCTGGGAGCTGTTTTTT; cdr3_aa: CACSLVRFWELFF
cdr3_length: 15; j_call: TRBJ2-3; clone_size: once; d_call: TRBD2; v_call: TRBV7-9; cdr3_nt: TGTGCCAGCAGGGATGGACTAGCGGCCACAGATACGCAGTATTTT; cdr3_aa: CASRDGLAATDTQYF
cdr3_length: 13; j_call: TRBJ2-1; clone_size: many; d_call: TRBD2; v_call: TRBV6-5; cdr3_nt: TGTGCCAGGGCTCCGGGACTAGGAAAGGAGCAGTTCTTC; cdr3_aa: CARAPGLGKEQFF
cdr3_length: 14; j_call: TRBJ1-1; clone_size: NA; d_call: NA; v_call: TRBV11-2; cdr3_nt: TGTGCCAGCAGCTTAGAGTCCAGGGTTGGCAAACCTTTCTTT; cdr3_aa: CASSLESRVGKPFF
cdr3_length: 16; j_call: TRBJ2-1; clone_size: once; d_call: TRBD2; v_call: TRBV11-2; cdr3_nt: TGTGCCAGCAGCCAAGCGACTAGCTCGGCAGTGGATGAGCAGTTCTTC; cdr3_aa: CASSQATSSAVDEQFF
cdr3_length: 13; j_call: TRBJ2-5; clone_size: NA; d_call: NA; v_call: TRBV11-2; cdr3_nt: TGTGCCAGGAGCTTAGGCGCCCAAGAGACCAAGTACTTC; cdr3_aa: CARSLGAQETKYF
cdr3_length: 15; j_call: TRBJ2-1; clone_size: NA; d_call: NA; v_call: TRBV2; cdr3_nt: TGTGCCAGCATCCAAATTGGGACTCTTCACAATGAGCAGTTCTTC; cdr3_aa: CASIQIGTLHNEQFF
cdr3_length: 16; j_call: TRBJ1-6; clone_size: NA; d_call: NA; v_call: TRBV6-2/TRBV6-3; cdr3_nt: TGTGCCAGCAGTCAAGGGGTCGGGGCCTATAATTCACCCCTCCACTTT; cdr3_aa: CASSQGVGAYNSPLHF
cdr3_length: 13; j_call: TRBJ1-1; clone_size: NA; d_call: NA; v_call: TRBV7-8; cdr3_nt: TGTGCCAGCAGCCACGTGAGGGAGATAGAAGCTTTCTTT; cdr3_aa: CASSHVREIEAFF
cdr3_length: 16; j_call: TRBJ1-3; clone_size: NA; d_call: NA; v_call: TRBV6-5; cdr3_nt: TGTGCCAGCAATTACTCGAGACCCAGCTCTGGAAACACCATATATTTT; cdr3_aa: CASNYSRPSSGNTIYF
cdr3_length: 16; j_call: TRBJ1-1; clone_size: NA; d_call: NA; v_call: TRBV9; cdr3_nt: TGTGCCAGCAGTCGTACGGCAGGTAGAATGAACACTGAAGCTTTCTTT; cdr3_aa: CASSRTAGRMNTEAFF
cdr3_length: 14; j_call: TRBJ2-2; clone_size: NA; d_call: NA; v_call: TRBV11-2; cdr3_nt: TGTGCCAGCAGCTTACATGGGGTAACAGTGGAGCTGTTTTTT; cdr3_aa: CASSLHGVTVELFF
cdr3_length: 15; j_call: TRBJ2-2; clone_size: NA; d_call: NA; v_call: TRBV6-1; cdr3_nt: TGTGCCAGGAGCTTGACAGGAGCGAAGACCGGGGAGCTGTTTTTT; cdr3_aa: CARSLTGAKTGELFF
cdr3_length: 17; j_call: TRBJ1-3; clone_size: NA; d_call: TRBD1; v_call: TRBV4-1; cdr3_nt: TGCGCCAGCAGCCAAGATCTGACCGGGACAGGCGGAAACACCATATATTTT; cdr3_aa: CASSQDLTGTGGNTIYF
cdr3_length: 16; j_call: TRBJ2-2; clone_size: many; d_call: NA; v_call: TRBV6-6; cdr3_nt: TGTGCCAGCAGTTACGAGGGGGGGGCGAACACCGGGGAGCTGTTTTTT; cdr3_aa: CASSYEGGANTGELFF
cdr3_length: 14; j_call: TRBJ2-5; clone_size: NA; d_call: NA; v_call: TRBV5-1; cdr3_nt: TGCGCCAGCAACTTGGTAAGGGGGGAAGAGACCCAGTACTTC; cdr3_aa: CASNLVRGEETQYF
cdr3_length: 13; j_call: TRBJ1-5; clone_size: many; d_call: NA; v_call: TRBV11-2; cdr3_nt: TGTGCCAGCAGGGACGGTAGCAATCAGCCCCAGCATTTT; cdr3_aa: CASRDGSNQPQHF
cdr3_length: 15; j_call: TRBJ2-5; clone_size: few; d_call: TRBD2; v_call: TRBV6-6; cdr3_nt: TGTGCCAGCAGTTTTCGGGGGGGAGGACAAGAGACCCAGTACTTC; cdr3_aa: CASSFRGGGQETQYF
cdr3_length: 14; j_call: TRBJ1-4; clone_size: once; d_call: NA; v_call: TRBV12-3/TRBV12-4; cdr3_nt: TGTACCAGCAACTCGGGGGCAGCTAATGAAAAACTGTTTTTT; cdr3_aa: CTSNSGAANEKLFF
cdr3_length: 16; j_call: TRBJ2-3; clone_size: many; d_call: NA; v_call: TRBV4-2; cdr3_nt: TGTGCCAGCAGCCAAGACCCAGGGCCAGGATTCTATACGCAGTATTTT; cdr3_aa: CASSQDPGPGFYTQYF
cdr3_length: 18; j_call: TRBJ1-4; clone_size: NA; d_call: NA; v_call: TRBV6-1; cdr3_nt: TGTGCCAGCAGTGAAGGGGTTGACAGCAGGGCAACTAATGAAAAACTGTTTTTT; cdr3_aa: CASSEGVDSRATNEKLFF
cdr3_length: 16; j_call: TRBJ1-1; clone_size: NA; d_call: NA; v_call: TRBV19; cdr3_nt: TGTGCCAGTAGTATAGCGGGGGTAATCGGTGGCACTGAAGCTTTCTTT; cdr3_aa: CASSIAGVIGGTEAFF
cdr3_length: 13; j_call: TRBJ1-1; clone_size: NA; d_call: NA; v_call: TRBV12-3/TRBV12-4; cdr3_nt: TGTACCAGCAGTTTAATGCAGAATACTGAAGCTTTCTTT; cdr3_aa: CTSSLMQNTEAFF
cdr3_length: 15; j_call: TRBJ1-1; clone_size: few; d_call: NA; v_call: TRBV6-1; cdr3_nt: TGTGCCAGCAGTGCTGGGGGACGGGCGGGCACTGAAGCTTTCTTT; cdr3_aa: CASSAGGRAGTEAFF
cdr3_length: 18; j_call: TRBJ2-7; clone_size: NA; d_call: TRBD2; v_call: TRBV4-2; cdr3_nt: TGTGCCAGCGGCCAATACGGACTAGCGGGAATCGGATCCTACGAGCAGTACTTC; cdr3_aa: CASGQYGLAGIGSYEQYF
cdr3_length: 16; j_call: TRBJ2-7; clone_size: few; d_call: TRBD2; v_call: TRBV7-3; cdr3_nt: TGTGCCAGCAGCTTATTAGGGACTAGCGGGAACTACGAGCAGTACTTC; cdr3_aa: CASSLLGTSGNYEQYF
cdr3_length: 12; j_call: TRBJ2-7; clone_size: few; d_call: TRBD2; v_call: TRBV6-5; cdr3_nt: TGTGCCGGTCGCGGGAGTGGGGACGAGCAGTACTTC; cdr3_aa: CAGRGSGDEQYF
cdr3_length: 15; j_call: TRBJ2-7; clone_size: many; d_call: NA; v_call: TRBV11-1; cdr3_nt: TGTGCCAGCCAGAAGGGGGCGGGAGACACCTACGAGCAGTACTTC; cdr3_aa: CASQKGAGDTYEQYF
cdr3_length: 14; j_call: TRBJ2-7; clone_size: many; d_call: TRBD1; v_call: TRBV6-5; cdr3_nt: TGTGCCAGCAGTTTCCCGGGACAGGGGGGCGAGCAGTACTTC; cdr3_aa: CASSFPGQGGEQYF
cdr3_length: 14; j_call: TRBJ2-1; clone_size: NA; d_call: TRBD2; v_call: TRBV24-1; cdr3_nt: TGTGCCACCAGTGACCGGGGACTAGTAAATGAGCAGTTCTTC; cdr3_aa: CATSDRGLVNEQFF
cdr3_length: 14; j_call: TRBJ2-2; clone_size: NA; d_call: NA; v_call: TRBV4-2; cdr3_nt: TGTTCCAGCTCCTTAAGGGGCAAGACCGGGGAGCTGTTTTTT; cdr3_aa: CSSSLRGKTGELFF
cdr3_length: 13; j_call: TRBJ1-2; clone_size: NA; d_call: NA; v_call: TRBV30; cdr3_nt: TGTGCCTGGAGTGTATCCGGGAACTATGGCTACACCTTC; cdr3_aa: CAWSVSGNYGYTF
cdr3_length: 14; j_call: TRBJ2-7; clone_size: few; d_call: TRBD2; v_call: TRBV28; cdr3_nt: TGTGCCAGCAGTGCGGGAGGAACGATCTACGAGCAGTACTTT; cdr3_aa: CASSAGGTIYEQYF
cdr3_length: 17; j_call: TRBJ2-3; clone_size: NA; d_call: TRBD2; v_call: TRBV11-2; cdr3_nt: TGTACCAGCAGCTTGGGTGGACTAGCGGGCCCCACAGATACGCAGTATTTT; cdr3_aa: CTSSLGGLAGPTDTQYF
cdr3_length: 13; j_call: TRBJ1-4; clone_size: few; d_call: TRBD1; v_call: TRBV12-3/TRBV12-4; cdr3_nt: TGTGCCAGCAGCCCCCAGGGGGTGGAAAAACTGTTTTTT; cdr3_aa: CASSPQGVEKLFF
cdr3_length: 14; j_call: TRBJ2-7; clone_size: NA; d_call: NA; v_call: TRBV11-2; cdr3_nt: TGTGCCAGCGGCTTATCCCAAGGATCCTACGAGCAGTACTTC; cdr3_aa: CASGLSQGSYEQYF
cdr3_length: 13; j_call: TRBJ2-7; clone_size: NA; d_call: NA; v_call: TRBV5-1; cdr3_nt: TGCGCCAGCAGTTTGGTCGTTTCCTCCGAGCAGTACTTC; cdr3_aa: CASSLVVSSEQYF
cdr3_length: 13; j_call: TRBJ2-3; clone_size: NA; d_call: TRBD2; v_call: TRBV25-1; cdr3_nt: TGTGCCAGGGGGACTAGCGGCACAGATACGCAGTATTTT; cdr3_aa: CARGTSGTDTQYF
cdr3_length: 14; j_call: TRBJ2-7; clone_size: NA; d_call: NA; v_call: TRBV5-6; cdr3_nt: TGTGCCAGCAGCTTGAAAGGGCCATCCTACGAGCAGTACTTC; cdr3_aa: CASSLKGPSYEQYF
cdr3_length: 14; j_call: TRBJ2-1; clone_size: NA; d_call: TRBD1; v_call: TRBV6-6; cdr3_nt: TGTGCCTGCGGGCACAGGGGAAACTACAATGAGCAGTTCTTT; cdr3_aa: CACGHRGNYNEQFF
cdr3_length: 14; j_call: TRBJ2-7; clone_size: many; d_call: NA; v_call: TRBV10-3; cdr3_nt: TGTGCCATCAGTGGTGGTCAAAACCTCTACGAGCAGTACTTC; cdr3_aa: CAISGGQNLYEQYF
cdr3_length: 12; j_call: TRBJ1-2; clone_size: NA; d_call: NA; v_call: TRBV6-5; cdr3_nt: TGTGCCAGCAGTTCCTTACATGGGAGCTACACCTTC; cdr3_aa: CASSSLHGSYTF